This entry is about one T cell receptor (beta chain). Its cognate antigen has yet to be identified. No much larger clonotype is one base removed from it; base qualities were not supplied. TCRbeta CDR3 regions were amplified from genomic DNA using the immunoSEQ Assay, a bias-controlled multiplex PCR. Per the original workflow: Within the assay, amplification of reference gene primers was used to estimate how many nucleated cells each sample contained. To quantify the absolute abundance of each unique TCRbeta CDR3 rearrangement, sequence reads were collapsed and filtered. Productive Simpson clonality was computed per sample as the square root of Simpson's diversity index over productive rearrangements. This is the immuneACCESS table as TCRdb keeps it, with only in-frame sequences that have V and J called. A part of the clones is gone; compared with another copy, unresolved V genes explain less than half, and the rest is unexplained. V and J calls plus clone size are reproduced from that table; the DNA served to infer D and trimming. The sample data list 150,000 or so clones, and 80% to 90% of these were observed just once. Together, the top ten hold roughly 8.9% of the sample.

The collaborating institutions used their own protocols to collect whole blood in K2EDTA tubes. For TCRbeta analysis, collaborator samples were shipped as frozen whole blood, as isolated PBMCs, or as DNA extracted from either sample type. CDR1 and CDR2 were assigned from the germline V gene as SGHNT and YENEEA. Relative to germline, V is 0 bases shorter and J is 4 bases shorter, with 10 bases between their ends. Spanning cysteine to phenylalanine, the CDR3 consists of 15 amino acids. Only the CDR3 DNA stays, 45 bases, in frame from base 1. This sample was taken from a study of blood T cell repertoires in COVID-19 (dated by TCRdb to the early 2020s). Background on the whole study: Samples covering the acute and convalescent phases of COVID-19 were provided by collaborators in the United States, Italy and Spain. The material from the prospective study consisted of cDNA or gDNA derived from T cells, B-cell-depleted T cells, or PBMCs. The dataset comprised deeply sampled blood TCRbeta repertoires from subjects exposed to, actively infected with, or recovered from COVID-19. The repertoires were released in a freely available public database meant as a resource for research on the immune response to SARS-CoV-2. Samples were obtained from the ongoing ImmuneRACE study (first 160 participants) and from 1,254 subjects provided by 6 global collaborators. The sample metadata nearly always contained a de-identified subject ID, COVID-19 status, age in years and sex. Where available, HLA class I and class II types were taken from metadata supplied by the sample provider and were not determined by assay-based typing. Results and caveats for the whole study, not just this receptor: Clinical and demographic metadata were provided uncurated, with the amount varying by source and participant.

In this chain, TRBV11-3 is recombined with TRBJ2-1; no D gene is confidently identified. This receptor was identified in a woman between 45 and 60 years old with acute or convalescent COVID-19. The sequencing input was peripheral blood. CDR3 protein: CASSLETASYNEQFF. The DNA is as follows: TGTGCCAGCAGCTTAGAAACTGCTTCGTACAATGAGCAGTTCTTC.